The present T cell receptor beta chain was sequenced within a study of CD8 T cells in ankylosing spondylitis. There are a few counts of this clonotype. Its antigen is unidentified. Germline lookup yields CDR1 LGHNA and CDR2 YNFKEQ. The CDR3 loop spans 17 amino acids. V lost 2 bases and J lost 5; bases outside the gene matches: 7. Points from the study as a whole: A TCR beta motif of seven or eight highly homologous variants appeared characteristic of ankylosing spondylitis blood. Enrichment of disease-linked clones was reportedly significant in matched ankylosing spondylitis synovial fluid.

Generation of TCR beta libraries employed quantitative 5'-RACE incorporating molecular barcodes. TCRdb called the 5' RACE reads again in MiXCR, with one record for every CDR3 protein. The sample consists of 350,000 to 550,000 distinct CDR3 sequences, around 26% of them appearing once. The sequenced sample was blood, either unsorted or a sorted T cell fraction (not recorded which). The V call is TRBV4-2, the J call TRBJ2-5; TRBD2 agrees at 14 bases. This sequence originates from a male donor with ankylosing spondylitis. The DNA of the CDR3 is TGTGCCAGCAGCCAAAAGCCGGGACTAGCGGGAGTGGAGACCCAGTACTTC. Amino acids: CASSQKPGLAGVETQYF.